This T cell receptor beta chain was sequenced in a study of blood T cell repertoires in COVID-19 (TCRdb year 2020). Regarding the complete study: Samples covering the acute and convalescent phases of COVID-19 were provided by collaborators in the United States, Italy and Spain. A freely available public database, intended as a resource for researchers studying the immune response to SARS-CoV-2, is where the repertoires were released. The dataset comprised deeply sampled blood TCRbeta repertoires from subjects exposed to, actively infected with, or recovered from COVID-19. Samples came from the ongoing ImmuneRACE study (first 160 participants) plus 1,254 subjects from 6 global collaborators. HLA class I and class II types, where available, came from metadata supplied by the sample provider rather than from assay-based typing. The material from the prospective study consisted of cDNA or gDNA derived from T cells, B-cell-depleted T cells, or PBMCs. Nearly every sample came with metadata listing a de-identified subject ID, COVID-19 status, age in years and sex. General conclusions and limits of the study: Clinical and demographic metadata were provided uncurated, with the amount varying by source and participant.

Collaborating institutions collected whole blood in K2EDTA tubes following their own protocols. For TCRbeta analysis, collaborators shipped samples in one of three forms: frozen whole blood, isolated PBMCs, or DNA extracted from either of those sample types. Comments on this clone: There is no known antigen for this receptor. No qualities accompany the bases; no much larger clone lies one base away.

The immunoSEQ Assay, a bias-controlled multiplex PCR, was used to amplify TCRbeta CDR3 regions from genomic DNA. The original pipeline was this. Within the assay, amplification of reference gene primers was used to estimate how many nucleated cells each sample contained. Sequence reads were collapsed and filtered to measure the absolute abundance of every unique TCRbeta CDR3 rearrangement. For each sample, productive Simpson clonality was calculated by taking the square root of Simpson's diversity index across productive rearrangements. What TCRdb holds here is the immuneACCESS table cut down to in-frame rearrangements. Part of the clones is not present; checked against another copy, under half of the missing clones reflect an unresolved V gene, and the others are unexplained. That table supplies the V and J calls and clone size; D and trimming were determined from the DNA. This sample lists 90,000 or so clones; around 87% were detected once. The top ten clonotypes cover about 15% of the sample.

The CDR3 spans 15 residues, from the cysteine through the phenylalanine. The retained sequence is limited to the CDR3, 45 bases, with the frame set at the first base. Trimming takes 2 bases from V and 9 bases from J, and the germline ends sit 19 bases apart. Looking up the germline V gene yields CDR1 KGHDR and CDR2 SFDVKD. The TCR was taken from a human donor in a cohort sampled during active COVID-19. This sequence uses TRBV24-1 and TRBJ2-7; tentative D gene TRBD1, with 5 bases matching. Material: peripheral blood. The CDR3 is CATSDSVTEPVGQYF. The DNA is as follows: TGTGCCACCAGTGATTCCGTGACAGAACCCGTCGGGCAGTACTTC.